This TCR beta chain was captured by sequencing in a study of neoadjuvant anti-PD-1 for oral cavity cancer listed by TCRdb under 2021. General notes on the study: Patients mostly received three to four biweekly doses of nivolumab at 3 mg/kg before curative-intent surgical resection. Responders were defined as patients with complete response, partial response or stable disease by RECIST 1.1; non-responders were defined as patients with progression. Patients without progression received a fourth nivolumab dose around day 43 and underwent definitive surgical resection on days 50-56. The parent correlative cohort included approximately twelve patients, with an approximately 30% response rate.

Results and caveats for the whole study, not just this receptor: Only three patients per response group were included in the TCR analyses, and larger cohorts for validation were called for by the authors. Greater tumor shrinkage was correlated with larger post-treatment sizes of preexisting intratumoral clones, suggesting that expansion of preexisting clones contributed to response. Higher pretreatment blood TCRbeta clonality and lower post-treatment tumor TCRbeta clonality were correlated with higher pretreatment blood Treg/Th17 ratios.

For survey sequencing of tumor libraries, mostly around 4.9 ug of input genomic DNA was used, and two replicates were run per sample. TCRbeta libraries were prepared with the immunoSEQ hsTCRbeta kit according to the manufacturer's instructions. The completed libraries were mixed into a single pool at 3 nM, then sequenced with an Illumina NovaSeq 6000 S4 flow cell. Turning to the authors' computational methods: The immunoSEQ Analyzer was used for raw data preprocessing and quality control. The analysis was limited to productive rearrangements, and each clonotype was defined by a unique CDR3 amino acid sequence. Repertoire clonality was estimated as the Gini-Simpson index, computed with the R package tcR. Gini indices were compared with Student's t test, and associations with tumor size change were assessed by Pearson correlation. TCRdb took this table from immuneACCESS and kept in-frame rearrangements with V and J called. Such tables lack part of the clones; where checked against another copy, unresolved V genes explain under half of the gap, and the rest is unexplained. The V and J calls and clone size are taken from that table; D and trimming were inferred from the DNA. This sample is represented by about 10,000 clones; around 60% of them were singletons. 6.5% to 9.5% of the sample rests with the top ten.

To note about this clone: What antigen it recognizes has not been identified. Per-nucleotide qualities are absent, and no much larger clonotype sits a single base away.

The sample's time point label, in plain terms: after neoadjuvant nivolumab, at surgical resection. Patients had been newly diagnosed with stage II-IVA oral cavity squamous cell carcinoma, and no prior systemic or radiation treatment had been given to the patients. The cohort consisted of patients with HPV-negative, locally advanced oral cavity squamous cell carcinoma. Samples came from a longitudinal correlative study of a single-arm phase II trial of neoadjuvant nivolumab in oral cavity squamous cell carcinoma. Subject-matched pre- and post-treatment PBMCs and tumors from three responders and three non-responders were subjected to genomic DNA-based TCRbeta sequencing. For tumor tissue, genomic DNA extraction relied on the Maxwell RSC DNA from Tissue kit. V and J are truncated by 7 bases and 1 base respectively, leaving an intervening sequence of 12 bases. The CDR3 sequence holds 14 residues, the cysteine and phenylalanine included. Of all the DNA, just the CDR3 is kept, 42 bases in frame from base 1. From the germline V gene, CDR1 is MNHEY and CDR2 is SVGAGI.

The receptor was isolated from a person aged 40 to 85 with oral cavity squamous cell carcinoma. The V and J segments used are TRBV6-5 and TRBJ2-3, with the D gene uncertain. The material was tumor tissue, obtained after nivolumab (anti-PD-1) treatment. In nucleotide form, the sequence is TGTGCCAGCACGGCAAGGCCAGGCACAGATACGCAGTATTTT. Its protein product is CASTARPGTDTQYF.